This TCR beta chain derives from a study of molecular identifiers for immune sequencing clone quantification. Both previously described methods and listed TCR primers were employed to make bulk TCR libraries. TCRdb reanalysed the PCR reads using MiXCR and keeps one entry per CDR3 protein. The repertoire holds tens of thousands of distinct CDR3 sequences, 24% seen once, with about 0.91% in the top ten. V lost 0 bases, J lost 5 bases, and 4 bases lay in between. Germline V lookup: CDR1 LGHDT, CDR2 YNNKEL (reference sequence). This CDR3 has 12 residues. About this clonotype: The antigen is unknown.

Naive CD8 T cells were sorted as CD8+CD4-CCR7+CD45RA+. Whole-study results and caveats: Highly expanded clones may be undercounted when identical TCR molecules share barcodes.

The TCR was taken from a human donor in good health. Some libraries in this study had Jurkat cell RNA spiked in. Sequenced material: naive CD8+ T cells from blood, with Jurkat cell RNA spiked in. The subset is: FACS-sorted CD8+CD4-CCR7+CD45RA+ naive T cells. This chain connects TRBV3-1 to TRBJ1-1, with no clear D. CDR3 bases: TGTGCCAGCAGCCAAGATCCTACTGAAGCTTTCTTT. Translating it yields CASSQDPTEAFF.